This T cell receptor (beta chain) came from a study of cytomegalovirus exposure and HLA in healthy donors. Study-wide results and caveats: Later, an analysis found that common viral pathogens appeared to be linked with several of the most significant clusters.

The PCR ran on 60 Vbeta and 13 Jbeta primers. The repertoire was sequenced with immunoSEQ multiplex PCR; TCRdb's copy has only in-frame clones and lacks some. Of about 110,000 clones listed, more than 60% were seen once; the top ten hold roughly 6.2%. This CDR3 contains 15 residues. The V end lost 4 bases, the J end lost 1 base, and 15 bases lay between the germline ends. Germline V gene sequence: CDR1 SGDLS, CDR2 YYNGEE. On this clone: The antigen remains unidentified.

This sequence was found in a man aged 25-40 years in good health and CMV-seropositive. Sequencing was carried out using PBMCs. The chain joins TRBV9 to TRBJ2-7; maybe TRBD1 (6 bases). The DNA of the CDR3 is TGTGCCAGCAGCCCTCAACAGGGCCTGTCCTACGAGCAGTACTTC. This translates into CASSPQQGLSYEQYF.